A single sample gave rise to the 16 T cell receptor beta chains below, sequenced in a study of beta chain features in type 1 diabetes. The sequenced template was cDNA made from the entire isolated RNA. Libraries were prepared by immunoSEQ multiplex PCR; TCRdb keeps only in-frame clonotypes and omits some of them. Of about 260,000 clones in the sample, more than 65% were seen once. Material for sequencing was naive CD4+ T cells from blood. All receptors derive from a young man in good health.

There are a few counts of this clone. The chain couples TRBV29-1 to TRBJ1-1; D is perhaps TRBD1 (5 bases). Per germline, CDR1 SQVTM and CDR2 ANQGSEA. The CDR3 consists of 13 residues. V was cut by 1 base and J by 6 bases, with 12 bases left in between. The CDR3: CSVEGQGGPEAFF. In DNA, the CDR3 is TGCAGCGTTGAAGGGCAGGGTGGGCCTGAAGCTTTCTTT.

The chain joins TRBV6-5 to TRBJ2-6; D remains unclear. V lost 4 bases and J lost 2, with 3 bases in between. The CDR3 loop spans 13 amino acids. The V gene's germline CDR1 is MNHEY and CDR2 SVGAGI. CDR3 amino acids: CASSFPGANVLTF. CDR3 in DNA: TGTGCCAGCAGTTTCCCTGGGGCCAACGTCCTGACTTTC.

The chain recombines TRBV30 with TRBJ1-1, with D possibly TRBD1 on 5 matching bases. This CDR3 contains 15 residues. Looked up from germline, CDR1 is GTSNPN and CDR2 is SVGIG (reference sequence). V was shortened by 0 bases and J by 6 bases, with 17 bases between the two germline ends. The DNA of the CDR3 is TGTGCCTGGAGTGTACCGGGCAGGGTTTCGGCTGAAGCTTTCTTT. This encodes CAWSVPGRVSAEAFF.

The chain employs TRBV28 and TRBJ1-6, with D possibly matching TRBD1 (5 bases). CDR3 size: 19 residues. Between the trimmed V and J ends, which lost 3 bases and 0 bases, there was a span of 18 bases. The germline V gene encodes CDR1 MDHEN and CDR2 SYDVKM. CDR3: CASSLLLVRGSSYNSPLHF. CDR3 DNA: TGTGCCAGCAGTTTGCTATTAGTTAGGGGATCCTCCTATAATTCACCCCTCCACTTT.

The V call is TRBV7-2, the J call TRBJ2-5, with D possibly TRBD2 on 5 matching bases. The V end was cut by 2 bases, the J end by 5 bases, with 12 bases between. CDR3 size: 14 residues. CDR1 is SGHTA and CDR2 is FQGNSA in the germline V gene. The CDR3 loop is CASSLNGRGETQYF. CDR3 nucleotide sequence: TGTGCCAGCAGCTTAAATGGTAGAGGGGAGACCCAGTACTTC.

V usage is TRBV2 and J usage is TRBJ1-2, with 9 bases lining up with TRBD1. The CDR3 has 13 residues. Germline V lookup: CDR1 SNHLY, CDR2 FYNNEI. With V trimmed by 5 bases and J by 3 bases, 1 base remained unmatched. The chain's CDR3 is CASSWTGDYGYTF. The CDR3 coding sequence is TGTGCCAGCAGTTGGACAGGGGACTATGGCTACACCTTC.

The chain employs TRBV27 and TRBJ2-2; 7 bases fit TRBD2. CDR1 and CDR2 (germline): MNHEY, SMNVEV (reference sequence). J gave up 0 bases and V 5 bases, and 6 bases lay outside the gene matches. The CDR3 covers 16 residues. The CDR3 reads CASSDRAGPNTGELFF. The CDR3 nucleotides read TGTGCCAGCAGTGACAGAGCGGGACCGAACACCGGGGAGCTGTTTTTT.

V and J are TRBV18 and TRBJ2-3; 8 bases are a match to TRBD1. The CDR3 runs to 16 residues. V dropped 0 bases and J dropped 7; count of bases not matched to a gene: 9. CDR1 and CDR2 from the germline V gene are KGHSH and LQKENI. CDR3 residues: CASSPPMGQARNTQYF. The CDR3 nucleotides read TGTGCCAGCTCACCACCGATGGGACAGGCCAGAAATACGCAGTATTTT.

The J gene is TRBJ2-1, the V gene TRBV29-1; 11 bases line up with TRBD2. J gave up 9 bases and V 4 bases, and 11 bases lay outside the gene matches. The CDR3 extends over 15 amino acids. Per the germline V gene, CDR1 is SQVTM and CDR2 is ANQGSEA. The CDR3 here is CSVGRVAGGPGEQFF. CDR3 bases: TGCAGCGTTGGTCGAGTAGCGGGAGGGCCCGGTGAGCAGTTCTTC.

The V gene is TRBV6-5, the J gene TRBJ2-1; the D gene is possibly TRBD1 (6 bases). V lost 5 bases, J lost 1 base, and 12 bases lay in between. Per the germline V gene, CDR1 is MNHEY and CDR2 is SVGAGI. CDR3 length equals 15 residues. The CDR3 DNA is TGTGCCAGCAGTACCGGACAGTTATCCTACAATGAGCAGTTCTTC. Amino acid sequence: CASSTGQLSYNEQFF.

This chain links TRBV29-1 with TRBJ2-5, with 8 bases matching TRBD2. Germline trimming cut 6 bases from V and 9 bases from J; bases unmatched to any gene: 18. CDR3 length equals 15 residues. Germline CDR1 SQVTM, CDR2 ANQGSEA. CDR3 coding DNA: TGCAGCGTCCCTGTTAATAGCGGGGTCCTTGCGGCCCAGTACTTC. This sequence encodes CSVPVNSGVLAAQYF.

The chain links TRBV20-1 to TRBJ2-1; perhaps TRBD1 as D (6 bases). V shed 5 bases and J shed 6 bases, with 8 bases lying between them. Germline CDR1 DFQATT, CDR2 SNEGSKA (reference sequence). The CDR3 has 11 residues. The CDR3 here is CSAQQGNEQFF. The DNA for the CDR3 is TGCAGTGCTCAACAGGGCAATGAGCAGTTCTTC.

As DNA, the CDR3 is TGCAGCGTTGAGGAGAGATATAGCCCCCTTTACAATGAGCAGTTCTTC. The encoded protein is CSVEERYSPLYNEQFF. The chain joins TRBV29-1 to TRBJ2-1; D uncertain. From germline, CDR1 is SQVTM and CDR2 ANQGSEA. V was cut by 3 bases and J by 4 bases, with 19 bases left in between. The CDR3 is 16 residues long.

The rearrangement joins TRBV7-9 to TRBJ2-3; perhaps TRBD2 as D (6 bases). CDR3 length equals 14 residues. V lost 1 base, J lost 3 bases, and 8 bases lay in between. The germline CDR1 and CDR2 sequences are SEHNR and FQNEAQ (reference sequence). The CDR3 loop is CASSLGRGTDTQYF. The CDR3 DNA sequence: TGTGCCAGCAGCTTAGGGCGGGGAACAGATACGCAGTATTTT.

This clone was recorded once. The rearrangement links TRBV28 to TRBJ2-1; D not resolved. Germline V gene sequence: CDR1 MDHEN, CDR2 SYDVKM. The CDR3 extends over 14 amino acids. Trimming removed 4 bases from V and 5 bases from J, with 12 bases in between. The CDR3 DNA reads TGTGCCAGCAGTTCCCTAGTCCAGAACAATGAGCAGTTCTTC. Protein: CASSSLVQNNEQFF.

The chain joins TRBV30 to TRBJ2-4; 9 positions agree with TRBD2. With 2 bases clipped from V and 2 bases from J, the junction kept 4 bases outside the gene matches. The CDR3 runs to 15 residues. In germline, CDR1 is GTSNPN, CDR2 SVGIG (reference sequence). In DNA form, the CDR3 reads TGTGCCTGGAGTTCTAGCGGGGTGACCAAAAACATTCAGTACTTC. Protein product: CAWSSSGVTKNIQYF.